This T cell receptor (beta chain) was recovered during a study of blood T cell repertoires in COVID-19. This clone was picked up a small number of times. With V trimmed by 1 base and J by 4 bases, 11 bases remained unmatched. CDR3 length: 17 amino acids. Germline V CDR1 and CDR2: SGHRS, YFSETQ. The data were produced by immunoSEQ multiplex PCR, yet TCRdb's version contains in-frame clones alone and is incomplete. Here the sample spans about 250,000 clones, about four fifths being singletons. The clonotype originates from an elderly man with acute or convalescent COVID-19. Sequencing used peripheral blood. The chain carries TRBV5-1 and TRBJ1-3; 7 positions agree with TRBD1. CDR3 loop: CASSLTPSGTEGNTIYF. DNA for the CDR3: TGCGCCAGCAGCTTGACCCCCTCCGGGACAGAAGGAAACACCATATATTTT.